Listed below are T cell receptor beta chains from one sample, sequenced in a study of blood T cell repertoires in COVID-19. The data were produced by immunoSEQ multiplex PCR, yet TCRdb's version contains in-frame clones alone and is incomplete. The table includes tens of thousands of clones, approximately 92% detected once. Sequenced input: peripheral blood. The receptors come from a man in his forties or fifties with active COVID-19. The CDR3 runs from the conserved cysteine through the conserved F or W. The order of the fields is V gene, CDR3 protein.

>TRBV28
CAIGGLAGSNTGELFF
>TRBV27
CASSTYGPGNTIYF
>TRBV4-1
CASSQPSGRFNEQFF
>TRBV28
CASSPSRLGGYTF
>TRBV19
CASTDGDRAHSPLHF
>TRBV7-2
CASSLWGPGATDTQYF
>TRBV11-3
CASSFTNYGYTF
>TRBV5-4
CASSYRLAGDDQQFF
>TRBV4-3
CASSQTGGHNTEAFF
>TRBV4-2
CASSQERGLATYEQYF
>TRBV5-1
CASSPRGFSGSGDNEQFF
>TRBV29-1
CSGRDSQKTGELFF
>TRBV9
CASSVDRGPYEQYF
>TRBV7-9
CASSLAKGITEAFF
>TRBV6-1
CASRNTDSSIYGYTF
>TRBV27
CASSFQGFQYEQYF
>TRBV29-1
CSVELEGSRYGYTF
>TRBV2
CASSERASYNEQFF
>TRBV18
CASGAGTTNTEAFF
>TRBV5-6
CASSPDRGLYVNTEAFF
>TRBV5-1
CASSLIQGMNTEAFF
>TRBV12-3/TRBV12-4
CASSLGRYNEQFF
>TRBV3-1/TRBV3-2
CASSQVGGNTEAFF
>TRBV7-3
CASSLTAGQGRGASGPSSYNEQFF
>TRBV27
CASTLPQGGVHEQYF
>TRBV7-8
CASSLALETRRLAEKETQYF
>TRBV5-3
CYKFYEQYF
>TRBV11-2
CASSLRGQEFSPSGQYF
>TRBV5-1
CASSWTGQETQYF
>TRBV6-5
CASWEFDTDTQYF
>TRBV7-2
CASSRTVSDEQFF
>TRBV4-3
CASSRDWTGTDTQYF
>TRBV29-1
CSVARVSNTEAFF
>TRBV6-5
CATSRGTVVLTEQYF
>TRBV5-1
CASSARRQLAGGGDTGELFF
>TRBV11-3
CASSRAGTAEETQYF
>TRBV7-2
CASSSHSGRYNEQFF
>TRBV19
CASSIGGQVWRSSNQPQHF
>TRBV7-9
CASSPPDRFYEQYF
>TRBV5-1
CASSLEGVPGELFF
>TRBV28
CASSSGLIRETQYF
>TRBV7-6
CASSPGLRSSYEQYF
>TRBV11-1
CASSQGAVWNSPLHF
>TRBV28
CASRTTGSTDTQYF